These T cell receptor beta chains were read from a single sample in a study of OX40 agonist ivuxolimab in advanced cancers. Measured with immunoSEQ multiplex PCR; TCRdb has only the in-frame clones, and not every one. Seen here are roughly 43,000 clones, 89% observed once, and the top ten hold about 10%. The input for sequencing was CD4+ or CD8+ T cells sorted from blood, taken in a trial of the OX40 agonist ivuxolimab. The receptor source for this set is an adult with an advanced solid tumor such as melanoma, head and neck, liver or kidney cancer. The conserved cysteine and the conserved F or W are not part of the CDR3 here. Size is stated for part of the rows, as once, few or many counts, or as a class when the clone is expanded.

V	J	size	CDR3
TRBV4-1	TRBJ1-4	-	ASSQWSGQPKLF
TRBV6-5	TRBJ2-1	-	ASSYSRTREQF
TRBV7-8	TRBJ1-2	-	ASSQEGYRRNYGYT
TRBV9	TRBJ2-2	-	ASSSGSGELF
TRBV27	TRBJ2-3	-	ASSSTDTQY
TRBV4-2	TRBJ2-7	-	ASGGLNSYEQY
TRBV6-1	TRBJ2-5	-	ASKVLADQETQY
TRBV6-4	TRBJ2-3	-	ASSPLAGALTDTQY
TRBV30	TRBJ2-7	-	AWSGQTYEQY
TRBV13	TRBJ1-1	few	ASSQGVTEAF
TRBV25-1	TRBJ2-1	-	ASSGGEDRVWYNEQF
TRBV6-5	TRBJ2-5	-	ASSQTGGPETQY
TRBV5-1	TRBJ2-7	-	ASSLDSTGAYYEQY
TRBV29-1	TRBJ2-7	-	SALTSGTVTYEQY
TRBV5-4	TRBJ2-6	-	ASKAGSSGANVLT
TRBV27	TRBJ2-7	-	ASSLYGWREQY
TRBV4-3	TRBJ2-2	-	ASSQEPSRRSGELF
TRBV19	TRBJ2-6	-	ASSISQGVSGANVLT
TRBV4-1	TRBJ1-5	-	ASSQGTGGQPQH
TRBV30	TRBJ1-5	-	AWSARWTGNSNQPQH
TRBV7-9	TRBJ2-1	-	ASSLELGRGSGSYNEQF
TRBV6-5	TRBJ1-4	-	ASSSAQGWTNEKLF
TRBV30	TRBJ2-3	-	AWGGRGTDTQY
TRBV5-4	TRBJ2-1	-	ASSLAWGGASYNEQF
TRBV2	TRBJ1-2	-	ASGTGFNYGYT
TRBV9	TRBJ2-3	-	ASSTLVSGAADTQY
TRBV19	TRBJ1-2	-	ASSIVSNYGYT
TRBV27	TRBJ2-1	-	ASSLTILGQANEQF
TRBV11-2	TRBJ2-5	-	ASSPPGVQETQY
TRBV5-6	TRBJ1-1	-	ASSLAGTGNTEAF
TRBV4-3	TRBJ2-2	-	ASSQEPGQTGELF
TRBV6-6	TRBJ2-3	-	ASSYSKGAADTQY
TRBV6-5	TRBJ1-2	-	ASSYGAGYT
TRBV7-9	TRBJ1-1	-	ASSPGQGSNTEAF
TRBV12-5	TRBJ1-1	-	ASAFTAGTEAF
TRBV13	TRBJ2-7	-	ASSLGQIYEQY
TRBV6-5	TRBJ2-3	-	ASSYPTGGGTDTQY
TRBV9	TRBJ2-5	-	ASSVGRQVNQETQY